The 32 T cell receptor beta chains below were found in one sample sequenced in a study of cytotoxic CD8 clonotypes in ibrutinib-treated CLL. The assay was immunoSEQ multiplex PCR, and TCRdb's table has in-frame clones only and misses some. The sample lists some 70,000 clones, roughly 72% occurring once. Sequencing used PBMCs, obtained after 12 months of ibrutinib treatment. The receptors were sampled from a human donor with chronic lymphocytic leukemia.

This chain joins TRBV2 and TRBJ2-1, with D unclear. Per the germline V gene, CDR1 is SNHLY and CDR2 is FYNNEI. V lost 9 bases to trimming and J lost 7 bases, with 22 bases between them. This CDR3 region has 15 residues. Written as DNA, the CDR3 is TGTGCCAGTCGCCACGAGGTCCGAGTGACAAATGAGCAGTTCTTC. Its translation: CASRHEVRVTNEQFF.

The rearrangement links TRBV7-2 to TRBJ2-7; D gene ambiguous. Germline CDR1 SGHTA, CDR2 FQGNSA. The CDR3 extends over 15 amino acids. V was cut by 0 bases and J by 0 bases, with 9 bases left in between. CDR3 sequence: CASSLAGASSYEQYF. CDR3 DNA sequence: TGTGCCAGCAGCTTAGCGGGCGCGAGCTCCTACGAGCAGTACTTC.

This clone was recorded many times. V is TRBV27 and J is TRBJ1-5; D remains unclear. The V gene lost 6 bases and the J gene lost 2 bases, with 17 bases spanning the gap. The CDR3 has 16 amino acids. Germline-derived CDR1 and CDR2 are MNHEY and SMNVEV (reference sequence). This chain's CDR3 is CASSQYRAMGNQPQHF. The CDR3 bases are TGTGCCAGCAGCCAGTACCGGGCCATGGGCAATCAGCCCCAGCATTTT.

The CDR3 bases are TGTGCCAGCAGTTACTCGATGCAGGCCCAAGAGACCCAGTACTTC. Translating gives CASSYSMQAQETQYF. V usage is TRBV6-5 and J usage is TRBJ2-5; no clear D. CDR1 and CDR2 (germline): MNHEY, SVGAGI. The V end was cut by 0 bases, the J end by 1 base, with 9 bases between. The CDR3 length is 15 residues.

The genes are TRBV6-6 and TRBJ1-2; D is unresolved. V lost 2 bases and J lost 0, with 10 bases in between. The CDR3 sequence is 15 residues long. Looked up from germline, CDR1 is MNHNY and CDR2 is SVGAGI (reference sequence). CDR3 DNA: TGTGCCAGCAGTTACATGGCATCCTCTAACTATGGCTACACCTTC. Its translation: CASSYMASSNYGYTF.

This clone appeared once. The V call is TRBV6-6, the J call TRBJ2-5; D unresolved. V was shortened by 2 bases and J by 5 bases, with 3 bases between the two germline ends. The germline gives CDR1 MNHNY, CDR2 SVGAGI (reference sequence). This CDR3 spans 11 amino acids. The CDR3 sequence is CASSYLETQYF. CDR3 DNA: TGTGCCAGCAGTTACCTGGAGACCCAGTACTTC.

This clone was counted between two and nine times. The V gene is TRBV6-5, the J gene TRBJ1-2; D is uncertain. This CDR3 is 13 amino acids long. V lost 1 base and J 7 bases, leaving 10 bases between the germline ends. Germline lookup yields CDR1 MNHEY and CDR2 SVGAGI. The CDR3 protein is CASSYLERGGYTF. CDR3 coding DNA: TGTGCCAGCAGTTACTTGGAACGGGGTGGCTACACCTTC.

The chain employs TRBV30 and TRBJ2-4; 8 bases map to TRBD1. The length of the CDR3 is 14 residues. After removal of 4 bases from V and 6 bases from J, the junction contained 8 bases not matched to a gene. The germline V gene has CDR1 GTSNPN and CDR2 SVGIG (reference sequence). The DNA for the CDR3 is TGTGCCTGGAATCCTGGACAGGGTATAAACATTCAGTACTTC. It yields the protein CAWNPGQGINIQYF.

This clone has only a few counts. This rearrangement joins TRBV12-5 to TRBJ2-1; 9 bases align to TRBD2. CDR3 length equals 15 residues. Germline loops: CDR1 LGHNT, CDR2 FRNRAP. V gave up 6 bases and J gave up 4 bases; unmatched junction bases: 7. The CDR3 nucleotides are TGTGCTAGTGGCCAGAGCGGGGGGATGTACAATGAGCAGTTCTTC. It yields the protein CASGQSGGMYNEQFF.

This clone was seen only once. The rearrangement uses TRBV30 and TRBJ2-2; no definite D call. The CDR3 covers 14 residues. CDR1 and CDR2 (germline): GTSNPN, SVGIG (reference sequence). The ends were cut back, 0 bases at V and 7 bases at J, with 12 bases in the middle. The CDR3 nucleotides are TGTGCCTGGAGTGTCTCAGGCTACAACGGGGAGCTGTTTTTT. Translation: CAWSVSGYNGELFF.

J is TRBJ1-5 and V is TRBV28; TRBD1 aligns across 10 bases. The V gene's germline CDR1 is MDHEN and CDR2 SYDVKM. The CDR3 totals 17 residues. V lost 4 bases, J lost 2 bases, and 8 bases stayed unmatched. In DNA, the CDR3 is TGTGCCAGCAGTTCTCGGACAGGGGGAGGGGGCAATCAGCCCCAGCATTTT. It is translated as CASSSRTGGGGNQPQHF.

This clone came up once. The rearrangement links TRBV6-6 to TRBJ2-2; D is unresolved. The V gene's germline CDR1 is MNHNY and CDR2 SVGAGI (reference sequence). V lost 2 bases to trimming and J lost 3 bases, with 10 bases between them. The CDR3 is 15 residues long. The CDR3 nucleotides are TGTGCCAGCAGTTACAAGGGATCGGACACCGGGGAGCTGTTTTTT. It specifies CASSYKGSDTGELFF.

The rearrangement joins TRBV7-2 to TRBJ1-4, with D possibly TRBD1 on 5 matching bases. The germline V gene encodes CDR1 SGHTA and CDR2 FQGNSA. The CDR3 extends over 15 amino acids. The ends were cut back, 0 bases at V and 5 bases at J, with 10 bases in the middle. CDR3 sequence: CASSLASRVNEKLFF. CDR3 bases: TGTGCCAGCAGCTTAGCGTCCAGGGTAAATGAAAAACTGTTTTTT.

By share, this clone ranks as medium-sized (0.01 to 0.1%). V usage is TRBV5-5 and J usage is TRBJ1-5; 7 bases are shared with TRBD1. The V gene's germline CDR1 is SGHKS and CDR2 YYEKEE (reference sequence). This CDR3 has 17 residues. Trimming removed 4 bases from V and 0 bases from J; junction bases left unmatched: 10. CDR3 residues: CASSETGTAYSNQPQHF. Written as DNA, the CDR3 is TGTGCCAGCAGCGAGACCGGGACAGCATATAGCAATCAGCCCCAGCATTTT.

This clone was seen only a few times. The chain combines TRBV29-1 with TRBJ2-7; 9 positions match TRBD2. Germline CDR1 reads SQVTM; CDR2 reads ANQGSEA. J lost 3 bases, V lost 1 base, and 1 base had no gene match. The CDR3 totals 13 residues. In DNA form, the CDR3 reads TGCAGCGTTGAAGCTAGCGGGGACTACGAGCAGTACTTC. Amino acids: CSVEASGDYEQYF.

A few counts support this clone. The chain recombines TRBV11-2 with TRBJ1-2, with 8 nucleotides matching TRBD1. Germline loops: CDR1 SGHAT, CDR2 FQNNGV. V shed 0 bases and J 9 bases; nucleotides not matched to a gene: 9. CDR3 length: 15 residues. The CDR3 loop is CASSLDLRQGASYTF. The CDR3, as DNA: TGTGCCAGCAGCTTAGATCTCCGTCAGGGGGCGAGCTACACCTTC.

The chain is built from TRBV28 and TRBJ1-4; 8 bases match TRBD1. Germline V CDR1 and CDR2: MDHEN, SYDVKM. The CDR3 has 15 amino acids. V gave up 2 bases and J gave up 8 bases; unmatched junction bases: 7. The CDR3 nucleotides read TGTGCCAGCAGTTTAATCGCCAGGGGGCAGGAAAAACTGTTTTTT. It yields the protein CASSLIARGQEKLFF.

The chain has TRBV18 and TRBJ1-4, with unresolved D. CDR1 is KGHSH, CDR2 LQKENI, per germline. This CDR3 has 16 residues. Trimming shortened V by 2 bases and J by 0 bases, and 10 bases separated the two germline ends. CDR3 in DNA: TGTGCCAGCTCACCAGGCGTCCCTGCAACTAATGAAAAACTGTTTTTT. It is translated as CASSPGVPATNEKLFF.

The V and J genes are TRBV21-1 and TRBJ2-5; the table's D call TRBD1 went unverified against the DNA. TRBV21-1 is tagged as a pseudogene. The CDR3 spans 14 residues. The CDR3 region has the DNA TGTGCCAGCAGCAAAGTATACAGAGAAGAGACCCAGTACTTC. Translating gives CASSKVYREETQYF.

This chain links TRBV11-2 with TRBJ2-1; a weak D match, TRBD1 (6 bases). The V end was cut by 5 bases, the J end by 5 bases, with 16 bases between. The CDR3 consists of 15 residues. The germline V gene encodes CDR1 SGHAT and CDR2 FQNNGV. CDR3 DNA: TGTGCCAGCAGCACCCGGACAGCCGGCCACAATGAGCAGTTCTTC. This sequence encodes CASSTRTAGHNEQFF. Looking up the rest from reference TRBV11-2 and TRBJ2-1 gives the full variable domain: EAGVAQSPRYKIIEKRQSVAFWCNPISGHATLYWYQQILGQGPKLLIQFQNNGVVDDSQLPKDRFSAERLKGVDSTLKIQPAKLEDSAVYLCASSTRTAGHNEQFFGPGTRLTVL.

This chain joins TRBV7-2 and TRBJ2-7; D may be TRBD1 (6 bases). This CDR3 is 13 amino acids long. Germline V gives CDR1 SGHTA, CDR2 FQGNSA. The V and J ends lost 5 bases and 4 bases respectively, with 12 bases between them. CDR3 loop: CASSPRGPYEQYF. The CDR3 coding sequence is TGTGCCAGCAGCCCCAGGGGTCCGTACGAGCAGTACTTC.

The chain is built from TRBV7-2 and TRBJ1-1; 8 nucleotides match TRBD1. The CDR3 has 17 residues. Germline CDR1 and CDR2: SGHTA and FQGNSA. After removal of 1 base from V and 2 bases from J, the junction contained 9 bases not matched to a gene. The CDR3: CASSLVGQGAINTEAFF. DNA for the CDR3: TGTGCCAGCAGCTTAGTAGGGCAGGGGGCTATAAACACTGAAGCTTTCTTT. Based on the CDR3 plus reference TRBV7-2 and TRBJ1-1, the full variable domain is GAGVSQSPSNKVTEKGKDVELRCDPISGHTALYWYRQSLGQGLEFLIYFQGNSAPDKSGLPSDRFSAERTGGSVSTLTIQRTQQEDSAVYLCASSLVGQGAINTEAFFGQGTRLTVV.

The chain is built from TRBV6-6 and TRBJ2-7; 7 positions agree with TRBD1. The V segment lost 6 bases and the J segment 2 bases; nucleotides outside the gene matches: 7. Germline V CDR1 and CDR2: MNHNY, SVGAGI (reference sequence). This CDR3 has 14 residues. The CDR3 sequence: CASRTMTGTYEQYF. CDR3 nucleotide sequence: TGTGCCAGCAGGACGATGACAGGGACCTACGAGCAGTACTTC.

The rearrangement uses TRBV5-6 and TRBJ2-7, with 11 bases fitting TRBD1. Trimming took 3 bases from V and 5 from J; bases not matched to a gene: 7. CDR3 length: 15 amino acids. Per germline, CDR1 SGHDT and CDR2 YYEEEE. CDR3 sequence: CASSSLGTGGHEQYF. As DNA, the CDR3 is TGTGCCAGCAGCTCCCTCGGGACAGGGGGTCACGAGCAGTACTTC.

This clone was counted a few times. The gene calls are TRBV6-1 and TRBJ1-2; tentative D call: TRBD1 (6 bases). This CDR3 comprises 12 residues. CDR1 and CDR2 (germline): MNHNS, SASEGT. V lost 5 bases and J lost 4, with 8 bases in between. CDR3 coding DNA: TGTGCCAGCAGTCAACAGGGCTATGGCTACACCTTC. Protein: CASSQQGYGYTF.

The genes are TRBV9 and TRBJ1-5; TRBD1 agrees at 7 bases. The trim removed 0 bases at V and 3 bases at J, leaving 3 bases unmatched. The length of the CDR3 is 15 residues. Per the germline V gene, CDR1 is SGDLS and CDR2 is YYNGEE. CDR3 residues: CASSVAGQDNQPQHF. CDR3 nucleotide sequence: TGTGCCAGCAGCGTAGCCGGACAGGACAATCAGCCCCAGCATTTT.

The gene calls are TRBV30 and TRBJ2-7; D not resolved. Germline values: CDR1 GTSNPN, CDR2 SVGIG (reference sequence). V dropped 3 bases and J dropped 5 bases, with 23 bases sitting between them. This CDR3 comprises 16 residues. The CDR3 DNA sequence: TGTGCCTGGAGGCCCCCATCTTCCCTCCACCAAAACGAGCAGTACTTC. Encoded protein: CAWRPPSSLHQNEQYF.

This clone appeared a few times. The rearrangement uses TRBV6-1 and TRBJ1-2, with D tentatively TRBD1 (6 bases). Germline V gene sequence: CDR1 MNHNS, CDR2 SASEGT. V was shortened by 6 bases and J by 4 bases, with 18 bases between the two germline ends. This CDR3 has 15 residues. The CDR3 nucleotides read TGTGCCAGCAGCAACCTCCGGGACAATGGCTATGGCTACACCTTC. Translated: CASSNLRDNGYGYTF.

The rearrangement links TRBV5-6 to TRBJ2-3; 13 bases line up with TRBD2. The V and J ends lost 4 bases and 1 base, in that order; junction bases with no gene match: 6. The CDR3 is made up of 17 amino acids. Germline lookup yields CDR1 SGHDT and CDR2 YYEEEE. The CDR3 is CASSRLAGGVGTDTQYF. CDR3 nucleotide sequence: TGTGCCAGCAGCAGACTAGCGGGGGGTGTTGGCACAGATACGCAGTATTTT.

In the case of this clone: Germline is not matched at one junction end, which may reflect a read error. This chain links TRBV25-1 with TRBJ1-4, with D hard to call. This CDR3 has 14 residues. Germline V gives CDR1 MGHDK, CDR2 SYGVNS. CDR3 bases: TGTGCCAGCCATGAACCAATTTCGAATGGAAAACTGTTTTTT. This sequence encodes CASHEPISNGKLFF.

CDR3 residues: CASKGEMDQPQHF. The CDR3 nucleotides read TGTGCCAGCAAAGGGGAGATGGATCAGCCCCAGCATTTT. The chain has TRBV6-6 and TRBJ1-5, with a weak D call TRBD1 (5 bases). The CDR3 length is 13 residues. Germline V gene lookup returns CDR1 MNHNY and CDR2 SVGAGI (reference sequence). The V end lost 7 bases, the J end lost 5 bases, and 12 bases lay between the germline ends.

This chain joins TRBV5-4 and TRBJ1-6; D remains ambiguous. The CDR3 is made up of 14 amino acids. Germline-derived CDR1 and CDR2 are SGHNT and YYREEE (reference sequence). Trimming left V 2 bases short and J 7 bases short, with 10 bases between. The CDR3 reads CASSFMGSNSPLHF. CDR3 nucleotide sequence: TGTGCCAGCAGCTTCATGGGCAGCAATTCACCCCTCCACTTT.